The T cell receptor (beta chain) described here comes from a study of spatial heterogeneity in lung cancer. Via MiXCR, TCRdb re-called the 5' RACE reads, giving one row per CDR3 protein. The repertoire holds 35,000 to 55,000 distinct CDR3 sequences, with around 7.1% as singletons. As to time point: sample taken at primary tumor resection. Whole RNA from tumor, nontumor lung or frozen PBMC was sequenced unsorted. The sequence came from a female donor with early-stage non-small cell lung cancer. Sample: PBMCs, taken at surgery.

The CDR3 protein is CASSRVFQGSDTQYF. For the CDR3, the DNA is TGTGCCAGCAGCCGCGTGTTCCAGGGTTCAGATACGCAGTATTTT. This chain connects TRBV7-9 to TRBJ2-3; D possibly corresponds to TRBD1 (5 bases). There are 15 residues in the CDR3. CDR1 SEHNR and CDR2 FQNEAQ come from the germline V gene (reference sequence). Trimming removed 5 bases from V and 4 bases from J, with 16 bases in between.